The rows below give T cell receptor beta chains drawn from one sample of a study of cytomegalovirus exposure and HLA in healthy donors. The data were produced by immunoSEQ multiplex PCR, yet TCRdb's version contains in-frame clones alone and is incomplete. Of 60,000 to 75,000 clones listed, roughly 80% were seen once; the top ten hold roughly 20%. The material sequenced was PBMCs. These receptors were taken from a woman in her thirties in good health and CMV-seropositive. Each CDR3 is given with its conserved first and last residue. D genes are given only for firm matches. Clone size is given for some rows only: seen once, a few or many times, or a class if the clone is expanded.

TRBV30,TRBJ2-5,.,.,TGTGCCTGGAGTAGGGACTTCCAAGAGACCCAGTACTTC,CAWSRDFQETQYF
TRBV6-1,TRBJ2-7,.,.,TGTGCCAGCAAGGCCGCGGGGTGGGGGGAGCAGTACTTC,CASKAAGWGEQYF
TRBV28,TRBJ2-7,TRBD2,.,TGTGCCAGCAGTTTATGGTCTAGCGGGAGAGCGAAGCAGTACTTC,CASSLWSSGRAKQYF
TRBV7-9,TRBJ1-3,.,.,TGTGCCAGCATCTTCCTCGGGGAGCAGAGCTCTGGAAACACCATATATTTT,CASIFLGEQSSGNTIYF
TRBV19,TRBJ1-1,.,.,TGTGCCAGCCGCGGGACGGGGAACACTGAAGCTTTCTTT,CASRGTGNTEAFF
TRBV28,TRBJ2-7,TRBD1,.,TGTGCCAGCAGTTTCTCGACAGGGTTATCCTACGAGCAGTACTTC,CASSFSTGLSYEQYF
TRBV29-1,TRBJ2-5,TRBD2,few,TGCAGCGTTGTATTCCGGGAGGGCCGACTAGTTGAGACCCAGTACTTC,CSVVFREGRLVETQYF
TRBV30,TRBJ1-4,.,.,TGTGCCTGGAGTGGGAGGGGAGGGTCGGCTAATGAAAAACTGTTTTTT,CAWSGRGGSANEKLFF
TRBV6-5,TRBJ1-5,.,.,TGTGCCAGCCGCCCCGGGATCGGTTATGAGCAGCCCCAGCATTTT,CASRPGIGYEQPQHF
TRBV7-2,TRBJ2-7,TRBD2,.,TGTGCCAGCAGTTTAAGGACTAGCGGATCATACGAGCAGTACTTC,CASSLRTSGSYEQYF
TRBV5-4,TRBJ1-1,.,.,TGTGCCAGCAGCGAGGGAAGGGACACTGAAGCTTTCTTT,CASSEGRDTEAFF
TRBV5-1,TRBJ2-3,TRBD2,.,TGCGCCAGCAGCTTCGTAGCGGGAGGGACTAGCACAGATACGCAGTATTTT,CASSFVAGGTSTDTQYF
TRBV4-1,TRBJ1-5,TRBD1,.,TGCGCCAGCAGTCCCAGACCGGGACAGGGCGAGCCCCAGCATTTT,CASSPRPGQGEPQHF
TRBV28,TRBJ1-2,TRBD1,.,TGTGCCAGCAGTTTGTCAGGGGGCCGGACCTATGGCTACACCTTC,CASSLSGGRTYGYTF
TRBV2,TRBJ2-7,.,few,TGTGCCAGCAGTGAAGTAGGTGGAGGCCAAGGGGAGCAGTACTTC,CASSEVGGGQGEQYF
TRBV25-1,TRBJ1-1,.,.,TGTGCCAGCAGTGAATGGGAGGGCGGCACTGAAGCTTTCTTT,CASSEWEGGTEAFF
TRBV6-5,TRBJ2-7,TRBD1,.,TGTGCCAGCAAGAGACAGGGAAATTGGCTAGGCGAGCAGTACTTC,CASKRQGNWLGEQYF
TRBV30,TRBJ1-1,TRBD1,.,TGTGCCTGGAGGGGACAGGGTCGAGGGACTGAAGCTTTCTTT,CAWRGQGRGTEAFF
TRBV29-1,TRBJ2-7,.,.,TGCAGCGTTGAAGCTCACGGGAGCAGCTCCTACGAGCAGTACTTC,CSVEAHGSSSYEQYF
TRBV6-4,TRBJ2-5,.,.,TGTGCCAGCAGTGTTAGAGGTGGGAGAGGAGAGACCCAGTACTTC,CASSVRGGRGETQYF
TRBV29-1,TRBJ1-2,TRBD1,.,TGCAGCGTTGTTCGGGACAGGGGGCTTACTAACTATGGCTACACCTTC,CSVVRDRGLTNYGYTF
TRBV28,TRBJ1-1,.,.,TGTGCCAGCAGTATAACACAGGCCAGTACGAACACTGAAGCTTTCTTT,CASSITQASTNTEAFF
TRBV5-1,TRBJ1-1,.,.,TGCGCCAGCAGCTCGACTACGAACACTGAAGCTTTCTTT,CASSSTTNTEAFF
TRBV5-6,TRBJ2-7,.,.,TGTGCCAGCAGCTTATGGCCCAGGCACTACGAGCAGTACTTC,CASSLWPRHYEQYF
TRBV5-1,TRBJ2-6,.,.,TGCGCCAGCAGCTTGCCAGTACCCTCTGGGGCCAACGTCCTGACTTTC,CASSLPVPSGANVLTF
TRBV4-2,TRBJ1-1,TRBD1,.,TGTGCCAGCAGCCCGAGGGGACAGGGGCTTATGAACACTGAAGCTTTCTTT,CASSPRGQGLMNTEAFF
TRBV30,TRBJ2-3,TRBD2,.,TGTGCCTGGAGCATTAGCGGGAGAGATACGCAGTATTTT,CAWSISGRDTQYF
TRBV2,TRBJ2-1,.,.,TGTGCCAGCAGTGGAACAGTCTACAATGAGCAGTTCTTC,CASSGTVYNEQFF
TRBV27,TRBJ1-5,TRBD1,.,TGTGCCAGCAGACCCGACAGGGGTGATCGGCCCCAGCATTTT,CASRPDRGDRPQHF
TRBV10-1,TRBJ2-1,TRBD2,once,TGCGCCAGCTCCACCGGGACTAGCGGGCTTGAGCAGTTCTTC,CASSTGTSGLEQFF
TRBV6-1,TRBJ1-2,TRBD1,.,TGTGCCAGCAGCGGACAGGGCACCCGCTATGGCTACACCTTC,CASSGQGTRYGYTF
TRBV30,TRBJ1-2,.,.,TGTGCCTGGAGTGTACGAGGAGGGGCAAACACCTTC,CAWSVRGGANTF
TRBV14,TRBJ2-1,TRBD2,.,TGTGCCAGCAGCCAAGAAAGAGGACTAGCGGGCGTCTACAATGAGCAGTTCTTC,CASSQERGLAGVYNEQFF
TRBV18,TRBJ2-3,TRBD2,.,TGTGCCAGCTCACTCACGTGGGTCCGGAGGTGGGGGAGGGGTCCAGATACGCAGTATTTT,CASSLTWVRRWGRGPDTQYF
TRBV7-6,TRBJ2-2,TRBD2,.,TGTGCCAGCAGCTTATCTCAGCGGGAGATAGCGAACACCGGGGAGCTGTTTTTT,CASSLSQREIANTGELFF
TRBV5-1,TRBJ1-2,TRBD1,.,TGCGCCAGCAGCTCCGGACAGGCCTTAGACTATGGCTACACCTTC,CASSSGQALDYGYTF
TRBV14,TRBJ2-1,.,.,TGTGCCAGCACAACTAGCTGGCACAATGAGCAGTTCTTC,CASTTSWHNEQFF
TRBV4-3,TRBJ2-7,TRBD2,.,TGCGCCAGCAGCCAATGGACTAGCGGATTCCAACCGTACGAGCAGTACTTC,CASSQWTSGFQPYEQYF
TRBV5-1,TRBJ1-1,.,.,TGCGCCAGCAGCTTTGGACACTCTCCGAACACTGAAGCTTTCTTT,CASSFGHSPNTEAFF
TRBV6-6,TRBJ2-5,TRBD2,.,TGTGCCAGCAGCAGACTAGCGGGCTTCCAAGAGACCCAGTACTTC,CASSRLAGFQETQYF
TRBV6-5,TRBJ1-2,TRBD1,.,TGTGCCAGCAGTGGACAGGCAAATTTCTATGGCTACACCTTC,CASSGQANFYGYTF
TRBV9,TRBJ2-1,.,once,TGTGCCAGCAGCGTAGGAGCAGGAATCTACAATGAGCAGTTCTTC,CASSVGAGIYNEQFF
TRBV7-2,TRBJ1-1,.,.,TGTGCCAGCAGCCGCCAGGCTGGGACTGAAGCTTTCTTT,CASSRQAGTEAFF
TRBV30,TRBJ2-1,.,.,TGTGCCTGGAGTGTCCGGGTCTTGAGGTACAATGAGCAGTTCTTC,CAWSVRVLRYNEQFF
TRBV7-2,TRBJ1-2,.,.,TGTGCCAGCAGCTTACCGGGTAACGTCTATGGCTACACCTTC,CASSLPGNVYGYTF
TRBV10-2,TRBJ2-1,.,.,TGCGCCACCCGTCCTAGGGCGGGGGCTTACAATGAGCAGTTCTTC,CATRPRAGAYNEQFF
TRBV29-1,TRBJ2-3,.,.,TGCAGCGTTCAACATAGCACAGATACGCAGTATTTT,CSVQHSTDTQYF
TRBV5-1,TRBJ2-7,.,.,TGCGCCAGCAGCCCCCCTTCCTACGAGCAGTACTTC,CASSPPSYEQYF
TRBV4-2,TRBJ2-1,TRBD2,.,TGTGCCAGCAGCCAAAGAGGACTAGATAATGAGCAGTTCTTC,CASSQRGLDNEQFF
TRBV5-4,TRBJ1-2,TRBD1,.,TGTGCCAGCAGCATTGACAGGGATGTTGGCTACACCTTC,CASSIDRDVGYTF
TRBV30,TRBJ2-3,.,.,TGTGCCTGGAGTATTATTACGAGAGACACAACAGATACGCAGTATTTT,CAWSIITRDTTDTQYF
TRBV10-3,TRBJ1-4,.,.,TGTGCCATCAGTGAGGTCGGTCGAACGGATGAAAAACTGTTTTTT,CAISEVGRTDEKLFF
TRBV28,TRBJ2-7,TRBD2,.,TGTGCCAGCAGTATGGGACTAGCGGGAGTCTATGAGCAGTACTTC,CASSMGLAGVYEQYF
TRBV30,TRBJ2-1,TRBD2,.,TGTGCCTGGAAGGGACTAGCGGGAGCCAATGAGCAGTTCTTC,CAWKGLAGANEQFF
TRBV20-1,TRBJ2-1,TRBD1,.,TGCAGTGCCCCCGGGACAGGGAAGTTCTTC,CSAPGTGKFF
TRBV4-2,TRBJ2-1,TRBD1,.,TGTGCCAGCAGCCCGAGGGCGGGACAGGGTTACAATGAGCAGTTCTTC,CASSPRAGQGYNEQFF
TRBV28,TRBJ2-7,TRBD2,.,TGTGCCAGCAGTTCTCGAGGGAGCGGGAGTTACGAGCAGTACTTC,CASSSRGSGSYEQYF
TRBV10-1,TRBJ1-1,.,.,TGCGCCAGCAGTGAAAGGAATACAGCAGGTGAAGCTTTCTTT,CASSERNTAGEAFF
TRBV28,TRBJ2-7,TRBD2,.,TGTGCCAGCAGTTTAGGACTAGCGGGCTCCTACGAGCAGTACTTC,CASSLGLAGSYEQYF
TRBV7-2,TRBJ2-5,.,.,TGTGCCAGCAGCTTGGACAGCAGAGAGACCCAGTACTTC,CASSLDSRETQYF